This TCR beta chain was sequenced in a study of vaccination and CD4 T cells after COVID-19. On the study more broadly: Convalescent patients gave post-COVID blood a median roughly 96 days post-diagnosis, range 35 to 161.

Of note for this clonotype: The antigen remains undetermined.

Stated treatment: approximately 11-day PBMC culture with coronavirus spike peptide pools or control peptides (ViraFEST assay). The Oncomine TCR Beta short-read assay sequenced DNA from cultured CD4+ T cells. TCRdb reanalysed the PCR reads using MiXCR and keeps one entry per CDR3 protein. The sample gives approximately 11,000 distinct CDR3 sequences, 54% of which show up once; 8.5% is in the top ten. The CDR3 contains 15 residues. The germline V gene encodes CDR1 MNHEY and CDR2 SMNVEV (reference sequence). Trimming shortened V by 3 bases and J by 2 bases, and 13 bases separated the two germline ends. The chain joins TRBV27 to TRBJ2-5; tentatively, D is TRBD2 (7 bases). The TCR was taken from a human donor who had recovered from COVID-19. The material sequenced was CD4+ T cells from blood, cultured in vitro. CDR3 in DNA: TGTGCCAGCAGTTTCGACGGGGGGCGACAAGAGACCCAGTACTTC. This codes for CASSFDGGRQETQYF.